One and the same sample provided the 18 T cell receptor beta chains below, sequenced in a study of T-cell reconstitution after alpha-beta-depleted transplantation in children. Unique molecular identifiers were built into the TCRbeta library. TCRdb processed the PCR reads anew with MiXCR; each CDR3 protein has one entry. In the table there are 640,000 or so distinct CDR3 sequences, approximately 17% of which are singletons. The sample was PBMCs from the stem cell graft donor, taken from the stem cell graft. The receptors derive from a human donor who donated a stem cell graft to a child with acute myeloid leukemia.

This chain joins TRBV5-6 and TRBJ2-5; D gene ambiguous. The CDR3 spans 15 residues. Germline CDR1 reads SGHDT; CDR2 reads YYEEEE. The V and J ends lost 0 bases and 5 bases respectively, with 14 bases between them. DNA for the CDR3: TGTGCCAGCAGCTTGGTGACCAGGAGTAGGGAGACCCAGTACTTC. This codes for CASSLVTRSRETQYF.

This clonotype was recorded at least ten times. The genes are TRBV20-1 and TRBJ2-6; 7 bases agree with TRBD1. Germline V lookup: CDR1 DFQATT, CDR2 SNEGSKA (reference sequence). Trimming removed 4 bases from V and 4 bases from J; junction bases left unmatched: 1. The CDR3 is 13 amino acids. The CDR3 DNA reads TGCAGTGCTAAGGGGGCCGGGGCCAACGTCCTGACTTTC. Amino acid sequence: CSAKGAGANVLTF.

This clonotype was seen more than once but under ten times. This chain's CDR3 is CATSARTGDSNQPQHF. The CDR3 nucleotides are TGTGCCACCAGTGCTAGGACAGGGGATAGCAATCAGCCCCAGCATTTT. This chain uses TRBV24-1 with TRBJ1-5; 9 positions match TRBD1. The CDR3 loop spans 16 amino acids. V gave up 5 bases and J gave up 0 bases; unmatched junction bases: 4. Germline V lookup: CDR1 KGHDR, CDR2 SFDVKD.

This clonotype was picked up many times. V usage is TRBV20-1 and J usage is TRBJ1-2; TRBD1 aligns across 7 bases. The length of the CDR3 is 14 residues. V trimming: 2 bases; J trimming: 3 bases; junction bases outside the gene matches: 6. Per the germline V gene, CDR1 is DFQATT and CDR2 is SNEGSKA (reference sequence). CDR3 amino acids: CSARQQGNYYGYTF. Here the CDR3 DNA reads TGCAGTGCTAGACAACAGGGGAACTACTATGGCTACACCTTC.

This clonotype has a count of ten or more. The chain joins TRBV7-9 to TRBJ2-2; D is uncertain. The germline V gene encodes CDR1 SEHNR and CDR2 FQNEAQ (reference sequence). Between the trimmed V and J ends, which lost 8 bases and 6 bases, there was a span of 13 bases. There are 13 residues in the CDR3. DNA for the CDR3: TGTGCCAGCTCCTCTCCCCTTGCCGGGGAGCTGTTTTTT. Protein product: CASSSPLAGELFF. Based on the CDR3 plus reference TRBV7-9 and TRBJ2-2, the full variable domain is DTGVSQNPRHKITKRGQNVTFRCDPISEHNRLYWYRQTLGQGPEFLTYFQNEAQLEKSRLLSDRFSAERPKGSFSTLEIQRTEQGDSAMYLCASSSPLAGELFFGEGSRLTVL.

DNA for the CDR3: TGTGCCAGCAGTACTAGCGGGGGGCGGTACGAGCAGTACTTC. Its protein product is CASSTSGGRYEQYF. The rearrangement joins TRBV12-3 or TRBV12-4 to TRBJ2-7, with 12 bases lining up with TRBD2. J gave up 4 bases and V 5 bases, and 3 bases lay outside the gene matches. This CDR3 region has 14 residues.

This clonotype was recorded at least ten times. The rearrangement uses TRBV28 and TRBJ2-3; 13 nucleotides line up with TRBD2. CDR3 length equals 16 residues. The V gene's germline CDR1 is MDHEN and CDR2 SYDVKM. After removal of 5 bases from V and 2 bases from J, the junction contained 4 bases not matched to a gene. The CDR3 sequence: CASSTGLAGHTDTQYF. The CDR3 DNA sequence: TGTGCCAGCAGTACGGGACTAGCGGGGCACACAGATACGCAGTATTTT.

This clonotype appeared a few times. This chain joins TRBV20-1 and TRBJ1-5; TRBD1 matches 9 bases. Germline trimming cut 6 bases from V and 5 bases from J; bases unmatched to any gene: 11. Looked up from germline, CDR1 is DFQATT and CDR2 is SNEGSKA (reference sequence). CDR3 length: 15 residues. DNA for the CDR3: TGCAGTGCCAGGGAACTGGACAGGGGTGATCAGCCCCAGCATTTT. Amino acid sequence: CSARELDRGDQPQHF.

This clonotype was seen repeatedly, ten times or more. This chain links TRBV27 with TRBJ1-1; D not resolved. The CDR3 consists of 15 residues. Looked up from germline, CDR1 is MNHEY and CDR2 is SMNVEV (reference sequence). V lost 1 base, J lost 3 bases, and 12 bases lay in between. The CDR3 DNA is TGTGCCAGCAGTTTATTTTCGGGCGCCTACACTGAAGCTTTCTTT. Its translation is CASSLFSGAYTEAFF.

The gene calls are TRBV7-3 and TRBJ2-5; D is unclear. Trimming took 5 bases from V and 5 from J, leaving 12 bases between them. The CDR3 length is 13 residues. Germline assignment: CDR1 SGHTA and CDR2 FQGTGA. The CDR3 reads CASSRIRTETQYF. CDR3 in DNA: TGTGCCAGCAGCCGGATCAGGACGGAGACCCAGTACTTC.

There are a few counts of this clonotype. This sequence joins TRBV5-1 and TRBJ2-6, with a weak D call TRBD2 (5 bases). The germline V gene encodes CDR1 SGHRS and CDR2 YFSETQ. V gave up 3 bases and J gave up 0 bases, with 7 bases separating them. The CDR3 consists of 15 residues. The CDR3 sequence is CASSYGNSGANVLTF. In DNA, the CDR3 is TGCGCCAGCAGCTACGGGAACTCTGGGGCCAACGTCCTGACTTTC.

The CDR3 here is CASSWGTGTGYEQYF. The CDR3 DNA is TGCGCCAGCAGCTGGGGGACAGGGACCGGCTACGAGCAGTACTTC. This chain connects TRBV5-1 to TRBJ2-7, with 9 bases identical to TRBD1. V lost 3 bases to trimming and J lost 3 bases; unmatched junction nucleotides: 7. The CDR3 is 15 residues long. Germline V CDR1 and CDR2: SGHRS, YFSETQ.

This clonotype was counted many times. The chain recombines TRBV20-1 with TRBJ1-2, with D tentatively TRBD1 (6 bases). V lost 3 bases and J lost 6, with 11 bases in between. The CDR3 runs 12 residues. Germline CDR1 reads DFQATT; CDR2 reads SNEGSKA (reference sequence). CDR3 nucleotides: TGCAGTGCTAGTTGGGGGGCGGATGGCTACACCTTC. Its protein product is CSASWGADGYTF.

This chain uses TRBV7-2 with TRBJ2-3; D gene unclear. The CDR3 has 16 residues. The germline CDR1 and CDR2 sequences are SGHTA and FQGNSA. Trimming cost V 1 base and J 1 base, with 12 bases left between them. The CDR3 DNA follows: TGTGCCAGCAGCTTAGGAGCAACTGAGGGCACAGATACGCAGTATTTT. This encodes CASSLGATEGTDTQYF. Using reference TRBV7-2 and TRBJ2-3 for the parts outside the CDR3, the full variable domain is GAGVSQSPSNKVTEKGKDVELRCDPISGHTALYWYRQSLGQGLEFLIYFQGNSAPDKSGLPSDRFSAERTGGSVSTLTIQRTQQEDSAVYLCASSLGATEGTDTQYFGPGTRLTVL.

The sample holds a few counts of this clonotype. V is TRBV5-6 and J is TRBJ2-1, with D uncertain. V dropped 0 bases and J dropped 3 bases, with 7 bases sitting between them. CDR1 is SGHDT, CDR2 YYEEEE, per germline. The CDR3 contains 14 residues. The CDR3 loop reads CASSLGVDYNEQFF. CDR3 bases: TGTGCCAGCAGCTTGGGGGTTGACTACAATGAGCAGTTCTTC.

The genes are TRBV7-2 and TRBJ2-5; TRBD1 or TRBD2 may be the D gene (7 bases each). The germline gives CDR1 SGHTA, CDR2 FQGNSA. The CDR3 sequence is 14 residues long. The V end was cut by 8 bases, the J end by 5 bases, with 18 bases between. The CDR3 loop is CASGQGGRRETQYF. The DNA for the CDR3 is TGTGCCAGCGGCCAGGGGGGGCGGCGGGAGACCCAGTACTTC.

This clonotype appeared a few times. V usage is TRBV5-4 and J usage is TRBJ2-3; maybe TRBD2 (6 bases). The CDR3 loop spans 19 amino acids. The germline V gene encodes CDR1 SGHNT and CDR2 YYREEE (reference sequence). Between the trimmed V and J ends, which lost 0 bases and 4 bases, there was a span of 24 bases. The CDR3 region is CASSLGMYMLGKRADTQYF. Written as DNA, the CDR3 is TGTGCCAGCAGCTTGGGAATGTATATGCTCGGGAAGCGGGCAGATACGCAGTATTTT.

A few counts support this clonotype. The rearrangement uses TRBV7-2 and TRBJ1-2; tentative D call: TRBD1 (5 bases). The CDR3 contains 15 residues. V lost 5 bases to trimming and J lost 5 bases, with 18 bases between them. Germline CDR1 and CDR2: SGHTA and FQGNSA. The CDR3 sequence: CASSLTPGTDYGYTF. The CDR3 DNA is TGTGCCAGCAGCCTTACTCCCGGGACGGATTATGGCTACACCTTC. The whole variable domain, filled in from reference TRBV7-2 and TRBJ1-2, reads GAGVSQSPSNKVTEKGKDVELRCDPISGHTALYWYRQSLGQGLEFLIYFQGNSAPDKSGLPSDRFSAERTGGSVSTLTIQRTQQEDSAVYLCASSLTPGTDYGYTFGSGTRLTVV.